This T cell receptor beta chain was recorded in a study of T cell responses to AZD1222 COVID-19 vaccine. Generated by immunoSEQ multiplex PCR, the TCRdb table keeps only in-frame clones and is missing some. This repertoire shows approximately 99,000 clones, 87% found once; its top ten account for approximately 2.9%. This clone came up a few times. This CDR3 region has 12 residues. With 6 bases removed from V and 1 base from J, the gap between germline ends came to 3 bases. The germline gives CDR1 MNHEY, CDR2 SVGAGI. The starting material was peripheral blood, obtained on day 0 of AZD1222 vaccination. This clonotype originated in an adult in good health. The chain employs TRBV6-5 and TRBJ2-2, with D unresolved. CDR3 nucleotides: TGTGCCAGCAGGCTGAACACCGGGGAGCTGTTTTTT. It encodes CASRLNTGELFF.